This T cell receptor (beta chain) was observed in a study of identical twins. TCRdb called the 5' RACE reads again in MiXCR, with one record for every CDR3 protein. This sample has around 1.7 million distinct CDR3 sequences, with about 32% found just once. Findings and limits, study-wide: There were fewer insertions in abundant cord blood beta clonotypes, but memory repertoires showed no such pattern.

As for this clonotype: Antigen: not known.

V lost 0 bases, J lost 3 bases, and 6 bases stayed unmatched. Germline loops: CDR1 LGHDT, CDR2 YNNKEL (reference sequence). The CDR3 is made up of 16 amino acids. The TCR originated in a newborn girl in good health. The gene calls are TRBV3-1 and TRBJ2-3, with TRBD1 matching over 7 bases. Sequenced input: cord blood. The CDR3 reads CASSQEDDRATDTQYF. CDR3 DNA: TGTGCCAGCAGCCAAGAGGACGACAGGGCTACAGATACGCAGTATTTT.